This TCR beta chain derives from a study of blood T cell repertoires in COVID-19. Study details: Sample material is recorded as cDNA or gDNA derived from T cells, B-cell-depleted T cells, or PBMCs.

Living in under 30 US areas, the participants were between about 18 and 100 years of age. Cohorts were based on clinical histories the participants reported. Original handling: Nucleated cell number was recorded as an estimate derived from reference gene primer amplification. Generated by immunoSEQ multiplex PCR, the TCRdb table keeps only in-frame clones and is missing some. D and trimming were read from the DNA, whereas the V and J calls and clone size are those reported in that table. The table shows roughly 430,000 clones, with approximately 86% occurring only once. Trimming took 5 bases from V and 8 from J; bases not matched to a gene: 8. The germline gives CDR1 SGHRS, CDR2 YFSETQ. The CDR3 extends over 15 amino acids.

This chain uses TRBV5-1 with TRBJ2-1, with 12 nucleotides matching TRBD1. The specimen sequenced was PBMCs or T cells enriched from blood (not recorded which). The TCR comes from a woman in her thirties or forties with acute COVID-19. The CDR3 coding sequence is TGCGCCAGCAGGATCGGGACAGGGGGCTTCTATGAGCAGTTCTTC. Its protein is CASRIGTGGFYEQFF.